These T cell receptor beta chains were read from a single sample in a study of a mutant IDH1 vaccine in newly diagnosed glioma. Sequenced by immunoSEQ multiplex PCR; TCRdb stores in-frame clones only, minus some. This table holds 25,000 to 30,000 clones, 65% to 85% found once. Antigen specificity for these receptors is unknown. The specimen comprised PBMCs, sampled from a glioma patient whose treatment included an IDH1 peptide vaccine. These receptor sequences come from a woman under 30 with glioma. CDR3s include the opening cysteine and the closing phenylalanine or tryptophan. Each record gives: J gene, clone size, D gene, V gene, CDR3 DNA, CDR3 protein. D genes are given only for firm matches. Size tells how often a clone was seen (once, few, many) or the class of an expanded clone, and some rows leave it out.

j_gene: TRBJ1-5
abundance: .
d_gene: .
v_gene: TRBV29-1
CDR3nt: TGCAGCGTTGCCCTCGATAGCAATCAGCCCCAGCATTTT
CDR3aa: CSVALDSNQPQHF

j_gene: TRBJ1-5
abundance: .
d_gene: TRBD1
v_gene: TRBV6-1
CDR3nt: TGTGCCAGCAGGACTCCGGGACAGGGGACTCAGCCCCAGCATTTT
CDR3aa: CASRTPGQGTQPQHF

j_gene: TRBJ2-2
abundance: .
d_gene: .
v_gene: TRBV7-9
CDR3nt: TGTGCCAGCAGAGGGCAGGGGAACACCGGGGAGCTGTTTTTT
CDR3aa: CASRGQGNTGELFF

j_gene: TRBJ2-7
abundance: .
d_gene: .
v_gene: TRBV19
CDR3nt: TGTGCCAGTAGTATATCTACTGGATCCTACGAGCAGTACTTC
CDR3aa: CASSISTGSYEQYF

j_gene: TRBJ2-7
abundance: once
d_gene: TRBD1
v_gene: TRBV7-8
CDR3nt: TGTGCCAGCAGCCCCACGGGACAGAGCTACGAGCAGTACTTC
CDR3aa: CASSPTGQSYEQYF

j_gene: TRBJ2-1
abundance: .
d_gene: .
v_gene: TRBV7-8
CDR3nt: TGTGCCAGCAGCTTAGCGGGGAGACACAATGAGCAGTTCTTC
CDR3aa: CASSLAGRHNEQFF

j_gene: TRBJ2-2
abundance: .
d_gene: TRBD2
v_gene: TRBV18
CDR3nt: TGTGCCAGCTCGCGACTAGCTTTGAACACCGGGGAGCTGTTTTTT
CDR3aa: CASSRLALNTGELFF

j_gene: TRBJ1-6
abundance: .
d_gene: TRBD1
v_gene: TRBV6-5
CDR3nt: TGTGCCAGCAGGCAGCCGGGACAGTTTAATTCACCCCTCCACTTT
CDR3aa: CASRQPGQFNSPLHF

j_gene: TRBJ1-4
abundance: once
d_gene: .
v_gene: TRBV19
CDR3nt: TGTGCCAGTAGATCTCAAGGGGGGTATCTCGCAACTAATGAAAAACTGTTTTTT
CDR3aa: CASRSQGGYLATNEKLFF

j_gene: TRBJ1-5
abundance: .
d_gene: .
v_gene: TRBV27
CDR3nt: TGTGCCAGCAGTCCCAGCGGAAGCAATCAGCCCCAGCATTTT
CDR3aa: CASSPSGSNQPQHF

j_gene: TRBJ2-3
abundance: .
d_gene: .
v_gene: TRBV28
CDR3nt: TGTGCCAGCAGTGGTGGACAGACAGATACGCAGTATTTT
CDR3aa: CASSGGQTDTQYF

j_gene: TRBJ2-1
abundance: .
d_gene: TRBD1
v_gene: TRBV4-3
CDR3nt: TGCGCCAGCAGTCCGGGACAGGGGTACAATGAGCAGTTCTTC
CDR3aa: CASSPGQGYNEQFF

j_gene: TRBJ1-1
abundance: few
d_gene: .
v_gene: TRBV18
CDR3nt: TGTGCCAGCTCACCGGGTCTGCAAGTGGGTGAAGCTTTCTTT
CDR3aa: CASSPGLQVGEAFF

j_gene: TRBJ2-5
abundance: .
d_gene: TRBD2
v_gene: TRBV29-1
CDR3nt: TGCAGCGTTGCCCTAGCGGGAGAGTTCCAAGAGACCCAGTACTTC
CDR3aa: CSVALAGEFQETQYF

j_gene: TRBJ1-5
abundance: .
d_gene: TRBD1
v_gene: TRBV7-9
CDR3nt: TGTGCCAGCAGCGCAGGGGGCTATCAGCCCCAGCATTTT
CDR3aa: CASSAGGYQPQHF

j_gene: TRBJ2-7
abundance: once
d_gene: TRBD1
v_gene: TRBV6-1
CDR3nt: TGTGCCAGCAGTGTGACAGGGAGCGAGCAGTACTTC
CDR3aa: CASSVTGSEQYF

j_gene: TRBJ1-2
abundance: .
d_gene: .
v_gene: TRBV6-1
CDR3nt: TGTGCCAGCAGTGAAGCTCCGTCAAATGGCTACACCTTC
CDR3aa: CASSEAPSNGYTF

j_gene: TRBJ2-7
abundance: .
d_gene: .
v_gene: TRBV11-3
CDR3nt: TGTGCCAGCAGCGTAACCGGGGCTCTACCCTCCTACGAGCAGTACTTC
CDR3aa: CASSVTGALPSYEQYF

j_gene: TRBJ1-1
abundance: .
d_gene: .
v_gene: TRBV9
CDR3nt: TGTGCCAGCGCCACTGAAGCTTTCTTT
CDR3aa: CASATEAFF

j_gene: TRBJ2-2
abundance: .
d_gene: .
v_gene: TRBV10-1
CDR3nt: TGCGCCAGCAGCGACTACGACAGAGACACCGGGGAGCTGTTTTTT
CDR3aa: CASSDYDRDTGELFF

j_gene: TRBJ2-7
abundance: .
d_gene: TRBD2
v_gene: TRBV9
CDR3nt: TGTGCCAGCAGCCCGGGGGGGGAGCAGTACTTC
CDR3aa: CASSPGGEQYF

j_gene: TRBJ2-1
abundance: once
d_gene: TRBD1
v_gene: TRBV27
CDR3nt: TGTGCCAGCAGTCTTAGTGGGACAGACTACAATGAGCAGTTCTTC
CDR3aa: CASSLSGTDYNEQFF

j_gene: TRBJ1-6
abundance: .
d_gene: .
v_gene: TRBV5-1
CDR3nt: TGCGCCAGCACTACAGAACTCAATTCACCCCTCCACTTT
CDR3aa: CASTTELNSPLHF

j_gene: TRBJ1-3
abundance: once
d_gene: TRBD1
v_gene: TRBV5-6
CDR3nt: TGTGCCAGCAGCTTGTCGGGGGTCACGACAGGGGCTGGAAACACCATATATTTT
CDR3aa: CASSLSGVTTGAGNTIYF

j_gene: TRBJ2-7
abundance: .
d_gene: TRBD1
v_gene: TRBV5-1
CDR3nt: TGCGCCATGAAGGGGACAGGGAATACCTACGAGCAGTACTTC
CDR3aa: CAMKGTGNTYEQYF

j_gene: TRBJ2-1
abundance: .
d_gene: .
v_gene: TRBV13
CDR3nt: TGTGCCAGCAGCTTACTGGCAGTCCGGGGATTCAATGAGCAGTTCTTC
CDR3aa: CASSLLAVRGFNEQFF

j_gene: TRBJ1-4
abundance: few
d_gene: .
v_gene: TRBV7-8
CDR3nt: TGTGCCAGCAGCTTTAGGGGTGGAGAAAAACTGTTTTTT
CDR3aa: CASSFRGGEKLFF

j_gene: TRBJ1-2
abundance: .
d_gene: .
v_gene: TRBV5-4
CDR3nt: TGTGCCAGCAGCTTGGGTGGCTACACCTTC
CDR3aa: CASSLGGYTF

j_gene: TRBJ2-1
abundance: .
d_gene: TRBD2
v_gene: TRBV6-5
CDR3nt: TGTGCCAGTCGAATAGCGGGAGGAACCTACAATGAGCAGTTCTTC
CDR3aa: CASRIAGGTYNEQFF

j_gene: TRBJ2-3
abundance: .
d_gene: .
v_gene: TRBV29-1
CDR3nt: TGCAGCGTTGAAGATACGCAGTATTTT
CDR3aa: CSVEDTQYF

j_gene: TRBJ1-2
abundance: few
d_gene: .
v_gene: TRBV15
CDR3nt: TGTGCCACCAGCAGGGGGGTGGACTATGGCTACACCTTC
CDR3aa: CATSRGVDYGYTF

j_gene: TRBJ2-7
abundance: .
d_gene: .
v_gene: TRBV27
CDR3nt: TGTGCCAGCGGGACGAACTACGAGCAGTACTTC
CDR3aa: CASGTNYEQYF

j_gene: TRBJ1-2
abundance: .
d_gene: TRBD1
v_gene: TRBV19
CDR3nt: TGTGCCAGTAGGCTACCGACAGGGGCGGGCTATGGCTACACCTTC
CDR3aa: CASRLPTGAGYGYTF

j_gene: TRBJ2-6
abundance: .
d_gene: TRBD2
v_gene: TRBV5-6
CDR3nt: TGTGCCAGCAGCTCCCGGGACTACCTCGCTCCCGGTGGGGCCAACGTCCTGACTTTC
CDR3aa: CASSSRDYLAPGGANVLTF